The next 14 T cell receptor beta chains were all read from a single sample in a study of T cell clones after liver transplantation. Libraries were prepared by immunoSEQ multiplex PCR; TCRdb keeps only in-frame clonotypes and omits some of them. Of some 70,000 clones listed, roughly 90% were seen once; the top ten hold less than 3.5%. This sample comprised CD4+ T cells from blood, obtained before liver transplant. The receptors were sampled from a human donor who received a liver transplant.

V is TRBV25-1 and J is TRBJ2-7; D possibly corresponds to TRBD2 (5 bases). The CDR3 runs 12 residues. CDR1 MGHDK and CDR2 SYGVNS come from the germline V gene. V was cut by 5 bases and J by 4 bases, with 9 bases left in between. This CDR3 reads CASSPDFYEQYF. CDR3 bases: TGTGCCAGCAGTCCGGACTTTTACGAGCAGTACTTC.

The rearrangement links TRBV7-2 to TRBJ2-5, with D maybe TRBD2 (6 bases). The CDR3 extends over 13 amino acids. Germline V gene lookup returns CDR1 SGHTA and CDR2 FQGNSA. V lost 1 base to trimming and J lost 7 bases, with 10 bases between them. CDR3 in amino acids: CASSLGNGGTQYF. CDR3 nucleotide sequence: TGTGCCAGCAGCTTAGGGAACGGGGGGACCCAGTACTTC.

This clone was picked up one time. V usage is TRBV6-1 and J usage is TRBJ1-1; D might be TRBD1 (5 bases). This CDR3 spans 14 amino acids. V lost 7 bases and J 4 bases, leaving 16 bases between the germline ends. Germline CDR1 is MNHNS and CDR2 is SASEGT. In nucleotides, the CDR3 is TGTGCCAGCACCCTGGGAGGGCAGGGCACTGAAGCTTTCTTT. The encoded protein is CASTLGGQGTEAFF.

CDR3 coding DNA: TGTGCCAGCACCACCGGGACTAGCGGGAGTCACGAGCAGTACTTC. The encoded protein is CASTTGTSGSHEQYF. This rearrangement joins TRBV5-6 to TRBJ2-7; 14 bases align to TRBD2. Germline CDR1 reads SGHDT; CDR2 reads YYEEEE. This CDR3 has 15 amino acids. The ends lost 6 bases at V and 5 bases at J; junction bases unmatched: 7.

CDR3 amino acids: CASTQTSGLSTGEQYF. The CDR3 region has the DNA TGTGCCAGCACCCAGACTAGCGGGCTGTCGACGGGCGAGCAGTACTTC. The chain links TRBV28 to TRBJ2-7, with 10 bases matching TRBD2. Germline trimming cut 7 bases from V and 6 bases from J; bases unmatched to any gene: 15. Germline CDR1 and CDR2: MDHEN and SYDVKM. The CDR3 contains 16 residues.

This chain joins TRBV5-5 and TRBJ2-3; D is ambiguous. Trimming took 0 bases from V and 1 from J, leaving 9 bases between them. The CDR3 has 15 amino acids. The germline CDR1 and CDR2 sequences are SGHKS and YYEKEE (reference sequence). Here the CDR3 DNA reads TGTGCCAGCAGCTTGGGGGCAACTCGCACAGATACGCAGTATTTT. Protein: CASSLGATRTDTQYF.

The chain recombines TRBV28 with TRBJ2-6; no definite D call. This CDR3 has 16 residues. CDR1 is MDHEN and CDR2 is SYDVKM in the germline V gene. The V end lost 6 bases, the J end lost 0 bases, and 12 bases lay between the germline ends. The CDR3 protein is CASRSVLPSGANVLTF. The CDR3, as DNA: TGTGCCAGCAGGAGCGTTCTTCCCTCTGGGGCCAACGTCCTGACTTTC. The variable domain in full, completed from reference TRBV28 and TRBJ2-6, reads DVKVTQSSRYLVKRTGEKVFLECVQDMDHENMFWYRQDPGLGLRLIYFSYDVKMKEKGDIPEGYSVSREKKERFSLILESASTNQTSMYLCASRSVLPSGANVLTFGAGSRLTVL.

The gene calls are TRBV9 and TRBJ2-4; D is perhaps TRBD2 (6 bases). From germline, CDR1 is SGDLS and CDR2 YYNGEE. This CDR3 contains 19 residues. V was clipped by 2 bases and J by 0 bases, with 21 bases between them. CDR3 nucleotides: TGTGCCAGCAGCGTGGGGACTTCGGTTGTGGGTATAGCCAAAAACATTCAGTACTTC. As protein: CASSVGTSVVGIAKNIQYF.

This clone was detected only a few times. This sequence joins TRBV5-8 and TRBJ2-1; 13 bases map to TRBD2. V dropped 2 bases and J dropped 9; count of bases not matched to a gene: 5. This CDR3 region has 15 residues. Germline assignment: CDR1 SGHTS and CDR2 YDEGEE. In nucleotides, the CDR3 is TGTGCCAGCAGCTTTGGGACTAGCGGGATCGGTGAGCAGTTCTTC. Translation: CASSFGTSGIGEQFF.

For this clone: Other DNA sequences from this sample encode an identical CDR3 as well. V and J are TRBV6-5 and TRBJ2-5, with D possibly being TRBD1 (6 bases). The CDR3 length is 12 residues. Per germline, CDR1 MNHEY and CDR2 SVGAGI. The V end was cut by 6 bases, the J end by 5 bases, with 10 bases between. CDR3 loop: CASRGQGETQYF. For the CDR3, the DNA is TGTGCCAGCAGGGGACAAGGGGAGACCCAGTACTTC.

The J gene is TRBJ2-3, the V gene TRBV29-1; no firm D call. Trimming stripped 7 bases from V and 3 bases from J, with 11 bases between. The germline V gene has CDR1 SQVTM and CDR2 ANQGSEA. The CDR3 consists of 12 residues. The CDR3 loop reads CSASGSTDTQYF. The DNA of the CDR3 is TGCAGCGCCTCCGGATCTACAGATACGCAGTATTTT.

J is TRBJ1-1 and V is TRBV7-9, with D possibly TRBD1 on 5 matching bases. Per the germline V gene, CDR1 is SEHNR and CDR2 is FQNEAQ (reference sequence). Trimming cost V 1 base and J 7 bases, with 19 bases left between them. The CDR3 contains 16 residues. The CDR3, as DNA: TGTGCCAGCAGCTTAGTTTCAGGGACGGGGTACGATGAAGCTTTCTTT. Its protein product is CASSLVSGTGYDEAFF.

CDR3 in amino acids: CASSLGGVETQYF. CDR3 nucleotides: TGTGCCAGCAGCCTAGGTGGCGTGGAGACCCAGTACTTC. V usage is TRBV11-3 and J usage is TRBJ2-5; D gene ambiguous. Trimming pared 5 bases from V and 5 bases from J, leaving 12 bases between. This CDR3 has 13 residues. Germline V lookup: CDR1 SGHNT, CDR2 YENEEA.

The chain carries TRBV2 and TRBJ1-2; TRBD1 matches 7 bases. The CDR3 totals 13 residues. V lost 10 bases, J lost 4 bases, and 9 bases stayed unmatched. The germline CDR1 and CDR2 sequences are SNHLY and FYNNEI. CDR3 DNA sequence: TGTGCCATCAACAGCAGACAGGGCTATGGCTACACCTTC. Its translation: CAINSRQGYGYTF.